The TCR beta chain under discussion was sequenced for a study of cytomegalovirus exposure and HLA in healthy donors. The primer mix had 60 Vbeta and 13 Jbeta primers. In the authors' workflow: An analysis performed later counted 75 million to 80 million unique TCR beta chains (roughly 9.9 million of them shared). Profiling relied on immunoSEQ multiplex PCR, and the TCRdb table lists in-frame clones only, not all of them. V, J and clone size were drawn from that table, and D and trimming were deduced from the DNA. The sample yields about 130,000 clones, about three quarters seen once. The germline V gene has CDR1 SEHNR and CDR2 FQNEAQ (reference sequence). The CDR3 has 15 amino acids. The trim removed 5 bases at V and 4 bases at J, leaving 5 bases unmatched.

What was sequenced was PBMCs. The clonotype originates from a male donor in good health and CMV-seronegative. The rearrangement uses TRBV7-9 and TRBJ2-7; 13 bases are shared with TRBD2. The CDR3 here is CASSPTSGGAYEQYF. The CDR3 bases are TGTGCCAGCAGCCCTACTAGCGGGGGGGCTTACGAGCAGTACTTC.